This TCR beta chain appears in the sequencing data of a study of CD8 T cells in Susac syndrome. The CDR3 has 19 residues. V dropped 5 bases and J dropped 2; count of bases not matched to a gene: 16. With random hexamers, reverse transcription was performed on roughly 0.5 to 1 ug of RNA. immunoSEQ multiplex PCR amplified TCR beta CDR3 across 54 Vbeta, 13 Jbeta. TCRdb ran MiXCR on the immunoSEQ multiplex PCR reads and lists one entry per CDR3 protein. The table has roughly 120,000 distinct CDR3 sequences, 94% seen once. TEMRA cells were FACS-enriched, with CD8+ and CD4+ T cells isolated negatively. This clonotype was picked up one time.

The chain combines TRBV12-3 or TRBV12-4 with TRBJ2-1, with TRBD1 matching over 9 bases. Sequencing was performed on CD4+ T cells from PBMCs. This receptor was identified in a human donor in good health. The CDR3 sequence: CASSPDRGSLRFTYNEQFF. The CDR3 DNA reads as TGTGCCAGCAGTCCGGACAGGGGAAGCCTCCGCTTTACCTACAATGAGCAGTTCTTC.